This T cell receptor beta chain is drawn from a study of Graves' ophthalmopathy and Graves' hyperthyroidism. If patients had other autoimmune diseases, uncontrolled infections, pregnancy or lactation, they were excluded. Clinicians made diagnoses from clinical symptoms, serum thyroxine, TRAb, thyroid ultrasound and orbital computed tomography. The CDR3 extends over 14 amino acids. CDR1 ENHRY and CDR2 SYGVKD come from the germline V gene. As regards this clonotype: Antigen: not known.

Amplified material comprised TCR beta CDR3 regions derived from RNA transcripts. First-round RT-PCR with HTBI primers preceded a second-round multiplex PCR. TCRdb recomputed calls from the multiplex PCR reads with MiXCR, one row per CDR3 protein. The table lists about 700,000 distinct CDR3 sequences, around 40% of them singletons, with 40% to 45% in the top ten. Study outcomes and limitations: A model of 13 signatures distinguished ophthalmopathy from stable hyperthyroidism at around 91% sensitivity and around 81% specificity. Most expanded clonotypes from thyroid (those above 0.001 frequency) were also found in blood.

Sequenced input: peripheral blood. The chain employs TRBV10-3 and TRBJ2-7, with TRBD1 identical over 9 bases. The J call may be wrong; the DNA end is better matched by TRBJ2-1. The receptor was derived from an adult man with Graves' ophthalmopathy. This CDR3 reads CATKQGARGNEQFF. The DNA of the CDR3 is TGTGCCACCAAACAGGGGGCGCGGGGCAATGAGCAGTTCTTC.